The clone carrying this T cell receptor (beta chain) has only a few counts. Its antigen is as yet unknown. TCRdb processed the reads anew with MiXCR; each CDR3 protein has one entry. The table records roughly 220,000 distinct CDR3 sequences, about 38% of them present only once. These data are taken from a study of T cell repertoires in cytomegalovirus infection. As for the study in general: Researchers turned to recently identified HLA-C-restricted CMV epitopes as well as well-studied HLA-B-restricted ones. General study points: Of the TCR beta families, the public ones yielded a cumulative frequency that identified carriers of CMV plus the relevant HLA. In two of eight donors, the top clonotype was HLA-C-restricted CMV-specific.

The sequence derives from a human donor in good health (CMV status not recorded). Some clones in this sample may be carry-over from other donors' samples. The source was CD8+ T cells from cultured PBMCs, collected from culture after CMV antigen stimulation.

The CDR3 DNA is TGTGCCAGCAGCTTGTCCGGGACAGGGACGTATCAGCCCCAGCATTTT. Translated: CASSLSGTGTYQPQHF. The chain has TRBV7-2 and TRBJ1-5; TRBD1 matches at 9 bases. Germline lookup yields CDR1 SGHTA and CDR2 FQGNSA. The CDR3 runs to 16 residues. V dropped 3 bases and J dropped 5; count of bases not matched to a gene: 8. Supplemented by reference TRBV7-2 and TRBJ1-5, the full variable domain reads GAGVSQSPSNKVTEKGKDVELRCDPISGHTALYWYRQSLGQGLEFLIYFQGNSAPDKSGLPSDRFSAERTGGSVSTLTIQRTQQEDSAVYLCASSLSGTGTYQPQHFGDGTRLSIL.